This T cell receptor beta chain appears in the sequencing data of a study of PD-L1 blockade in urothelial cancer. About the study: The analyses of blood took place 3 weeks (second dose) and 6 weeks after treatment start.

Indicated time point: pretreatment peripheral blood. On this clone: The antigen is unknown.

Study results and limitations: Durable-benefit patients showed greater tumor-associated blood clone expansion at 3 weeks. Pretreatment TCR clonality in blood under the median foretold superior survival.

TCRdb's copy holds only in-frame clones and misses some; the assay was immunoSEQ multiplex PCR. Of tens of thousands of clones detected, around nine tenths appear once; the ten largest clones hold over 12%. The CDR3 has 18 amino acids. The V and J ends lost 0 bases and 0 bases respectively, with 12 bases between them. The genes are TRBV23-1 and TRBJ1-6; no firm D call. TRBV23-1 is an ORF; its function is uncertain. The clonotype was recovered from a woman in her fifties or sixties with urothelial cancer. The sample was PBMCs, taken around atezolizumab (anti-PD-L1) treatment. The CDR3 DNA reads TGCGCCAGCAGTCAATCTACGCTAGCTGGCTCCTATAATTCACCCCTCCACTTT. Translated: CASSQSTLAGSYNSPLHF.